This T cell receptor beta chain is from a study of radiotherapy plus CTLA-4 blockade in lung cancer. Study-wide results and limits: Once radiotherapy plus ipilimumab had been given, TCR clones derived from tumor expanded in blood.

Comment on this clone: Its cognate antigen is unknown.

Focal radiation and CTLA-4 blockade (ipilimumab) were tested in chemo-refractory metastatic non-small-cell lung cancer patients. Germline V gene lookup returns CDR1 SNHLY and CDR2 FYNNEI. Trimming cost V 5 bases and J 4 bases; bases outside gene matches: 11. CDR3 length: 16 amino acids. Only in-frame clones appear in the TCRdb table, and some are missing; sequencing was by immunoSEQ multiplex PCR. Here the sample spans approximately 90,000 clones, about four fifths being singletons. The TCR originated in a human donor with non-small cell lung cancer who had stable disease on radiotherapy plus ipilimumab. Sequences were derived from peripheral blood, sampled from a patient treated with radiotherapy plus ipilimumab. The chain joins TRBV2 to TRBJ1-5, with 7 bases matching TRBD1. CDR3 sequence: CASSNQQGIMNQPQHF. CDR3 coding DNA: TGTGCCAGCAGTAACCAACAGGGGATCATGAATCAGCCCCAGCATTTT. The entire variable domain, with the rest obtained from reference TRBV2 and TRBJ1-5, is as follows: EPEVTQTPSHQVTQMGQEVILRCVPISNHLYFYWYRQILGQKVEFLVSFYNNEISEKSEIFDDQFSVERPDGSNFTLKIRSTKLEDSAMYFCASSNQQGIMNQPQHFGDGTRLSIL.